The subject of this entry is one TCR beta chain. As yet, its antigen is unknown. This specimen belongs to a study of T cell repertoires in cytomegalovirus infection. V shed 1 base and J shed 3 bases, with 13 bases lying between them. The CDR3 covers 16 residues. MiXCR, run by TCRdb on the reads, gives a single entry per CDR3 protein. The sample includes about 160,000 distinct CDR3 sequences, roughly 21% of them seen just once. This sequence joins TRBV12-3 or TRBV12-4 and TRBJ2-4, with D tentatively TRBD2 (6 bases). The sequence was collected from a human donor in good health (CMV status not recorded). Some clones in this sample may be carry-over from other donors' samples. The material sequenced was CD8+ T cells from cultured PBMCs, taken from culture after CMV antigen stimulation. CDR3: CASSLEEGTLKNIQYF. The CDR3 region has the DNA TGTGCCAGCAGTTTAGAGGAGGGGACCCTCAAAAACATTCAGTACTTC.